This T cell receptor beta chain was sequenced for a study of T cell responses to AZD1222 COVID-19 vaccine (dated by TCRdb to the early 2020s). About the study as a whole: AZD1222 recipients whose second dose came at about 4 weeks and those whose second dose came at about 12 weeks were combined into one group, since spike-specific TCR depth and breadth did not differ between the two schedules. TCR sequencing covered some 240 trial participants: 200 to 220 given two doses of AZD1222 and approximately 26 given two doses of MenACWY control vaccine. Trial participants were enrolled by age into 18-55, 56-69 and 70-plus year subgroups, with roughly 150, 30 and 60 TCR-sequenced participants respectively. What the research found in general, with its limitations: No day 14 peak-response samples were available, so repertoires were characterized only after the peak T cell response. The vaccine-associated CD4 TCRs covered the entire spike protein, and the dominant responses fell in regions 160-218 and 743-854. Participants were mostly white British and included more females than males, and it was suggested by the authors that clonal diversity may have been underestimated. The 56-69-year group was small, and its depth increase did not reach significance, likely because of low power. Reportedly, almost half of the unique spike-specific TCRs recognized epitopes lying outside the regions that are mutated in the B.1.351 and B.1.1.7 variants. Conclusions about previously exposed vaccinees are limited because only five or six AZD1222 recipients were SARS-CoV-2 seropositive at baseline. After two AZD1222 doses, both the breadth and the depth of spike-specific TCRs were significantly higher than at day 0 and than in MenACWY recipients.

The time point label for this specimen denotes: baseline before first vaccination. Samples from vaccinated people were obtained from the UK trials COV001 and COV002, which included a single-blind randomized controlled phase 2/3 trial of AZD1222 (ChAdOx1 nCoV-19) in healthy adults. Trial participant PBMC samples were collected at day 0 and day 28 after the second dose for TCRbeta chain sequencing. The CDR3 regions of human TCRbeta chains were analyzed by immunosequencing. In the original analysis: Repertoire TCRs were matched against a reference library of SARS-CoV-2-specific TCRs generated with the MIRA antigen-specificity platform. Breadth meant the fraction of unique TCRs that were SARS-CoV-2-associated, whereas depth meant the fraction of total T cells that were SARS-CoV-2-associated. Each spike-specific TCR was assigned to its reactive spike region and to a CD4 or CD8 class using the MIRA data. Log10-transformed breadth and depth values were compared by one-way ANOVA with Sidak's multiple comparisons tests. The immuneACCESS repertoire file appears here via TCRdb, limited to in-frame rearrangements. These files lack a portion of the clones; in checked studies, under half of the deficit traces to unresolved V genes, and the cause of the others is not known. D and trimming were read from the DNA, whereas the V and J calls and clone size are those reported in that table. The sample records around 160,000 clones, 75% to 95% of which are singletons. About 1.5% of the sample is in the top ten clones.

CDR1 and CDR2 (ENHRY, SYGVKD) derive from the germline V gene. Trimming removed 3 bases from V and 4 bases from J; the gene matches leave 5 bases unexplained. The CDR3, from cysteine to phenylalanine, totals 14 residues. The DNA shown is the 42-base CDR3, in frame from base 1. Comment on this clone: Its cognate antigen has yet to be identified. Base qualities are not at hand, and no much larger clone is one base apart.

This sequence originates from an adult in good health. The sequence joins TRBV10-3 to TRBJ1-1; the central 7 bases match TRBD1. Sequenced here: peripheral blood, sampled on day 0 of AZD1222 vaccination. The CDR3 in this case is CAISDSTGSTEAFF. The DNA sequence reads TGTGCCATCAGTGATTCGACAGGGAGCACTGAAGCTTTCTTT.